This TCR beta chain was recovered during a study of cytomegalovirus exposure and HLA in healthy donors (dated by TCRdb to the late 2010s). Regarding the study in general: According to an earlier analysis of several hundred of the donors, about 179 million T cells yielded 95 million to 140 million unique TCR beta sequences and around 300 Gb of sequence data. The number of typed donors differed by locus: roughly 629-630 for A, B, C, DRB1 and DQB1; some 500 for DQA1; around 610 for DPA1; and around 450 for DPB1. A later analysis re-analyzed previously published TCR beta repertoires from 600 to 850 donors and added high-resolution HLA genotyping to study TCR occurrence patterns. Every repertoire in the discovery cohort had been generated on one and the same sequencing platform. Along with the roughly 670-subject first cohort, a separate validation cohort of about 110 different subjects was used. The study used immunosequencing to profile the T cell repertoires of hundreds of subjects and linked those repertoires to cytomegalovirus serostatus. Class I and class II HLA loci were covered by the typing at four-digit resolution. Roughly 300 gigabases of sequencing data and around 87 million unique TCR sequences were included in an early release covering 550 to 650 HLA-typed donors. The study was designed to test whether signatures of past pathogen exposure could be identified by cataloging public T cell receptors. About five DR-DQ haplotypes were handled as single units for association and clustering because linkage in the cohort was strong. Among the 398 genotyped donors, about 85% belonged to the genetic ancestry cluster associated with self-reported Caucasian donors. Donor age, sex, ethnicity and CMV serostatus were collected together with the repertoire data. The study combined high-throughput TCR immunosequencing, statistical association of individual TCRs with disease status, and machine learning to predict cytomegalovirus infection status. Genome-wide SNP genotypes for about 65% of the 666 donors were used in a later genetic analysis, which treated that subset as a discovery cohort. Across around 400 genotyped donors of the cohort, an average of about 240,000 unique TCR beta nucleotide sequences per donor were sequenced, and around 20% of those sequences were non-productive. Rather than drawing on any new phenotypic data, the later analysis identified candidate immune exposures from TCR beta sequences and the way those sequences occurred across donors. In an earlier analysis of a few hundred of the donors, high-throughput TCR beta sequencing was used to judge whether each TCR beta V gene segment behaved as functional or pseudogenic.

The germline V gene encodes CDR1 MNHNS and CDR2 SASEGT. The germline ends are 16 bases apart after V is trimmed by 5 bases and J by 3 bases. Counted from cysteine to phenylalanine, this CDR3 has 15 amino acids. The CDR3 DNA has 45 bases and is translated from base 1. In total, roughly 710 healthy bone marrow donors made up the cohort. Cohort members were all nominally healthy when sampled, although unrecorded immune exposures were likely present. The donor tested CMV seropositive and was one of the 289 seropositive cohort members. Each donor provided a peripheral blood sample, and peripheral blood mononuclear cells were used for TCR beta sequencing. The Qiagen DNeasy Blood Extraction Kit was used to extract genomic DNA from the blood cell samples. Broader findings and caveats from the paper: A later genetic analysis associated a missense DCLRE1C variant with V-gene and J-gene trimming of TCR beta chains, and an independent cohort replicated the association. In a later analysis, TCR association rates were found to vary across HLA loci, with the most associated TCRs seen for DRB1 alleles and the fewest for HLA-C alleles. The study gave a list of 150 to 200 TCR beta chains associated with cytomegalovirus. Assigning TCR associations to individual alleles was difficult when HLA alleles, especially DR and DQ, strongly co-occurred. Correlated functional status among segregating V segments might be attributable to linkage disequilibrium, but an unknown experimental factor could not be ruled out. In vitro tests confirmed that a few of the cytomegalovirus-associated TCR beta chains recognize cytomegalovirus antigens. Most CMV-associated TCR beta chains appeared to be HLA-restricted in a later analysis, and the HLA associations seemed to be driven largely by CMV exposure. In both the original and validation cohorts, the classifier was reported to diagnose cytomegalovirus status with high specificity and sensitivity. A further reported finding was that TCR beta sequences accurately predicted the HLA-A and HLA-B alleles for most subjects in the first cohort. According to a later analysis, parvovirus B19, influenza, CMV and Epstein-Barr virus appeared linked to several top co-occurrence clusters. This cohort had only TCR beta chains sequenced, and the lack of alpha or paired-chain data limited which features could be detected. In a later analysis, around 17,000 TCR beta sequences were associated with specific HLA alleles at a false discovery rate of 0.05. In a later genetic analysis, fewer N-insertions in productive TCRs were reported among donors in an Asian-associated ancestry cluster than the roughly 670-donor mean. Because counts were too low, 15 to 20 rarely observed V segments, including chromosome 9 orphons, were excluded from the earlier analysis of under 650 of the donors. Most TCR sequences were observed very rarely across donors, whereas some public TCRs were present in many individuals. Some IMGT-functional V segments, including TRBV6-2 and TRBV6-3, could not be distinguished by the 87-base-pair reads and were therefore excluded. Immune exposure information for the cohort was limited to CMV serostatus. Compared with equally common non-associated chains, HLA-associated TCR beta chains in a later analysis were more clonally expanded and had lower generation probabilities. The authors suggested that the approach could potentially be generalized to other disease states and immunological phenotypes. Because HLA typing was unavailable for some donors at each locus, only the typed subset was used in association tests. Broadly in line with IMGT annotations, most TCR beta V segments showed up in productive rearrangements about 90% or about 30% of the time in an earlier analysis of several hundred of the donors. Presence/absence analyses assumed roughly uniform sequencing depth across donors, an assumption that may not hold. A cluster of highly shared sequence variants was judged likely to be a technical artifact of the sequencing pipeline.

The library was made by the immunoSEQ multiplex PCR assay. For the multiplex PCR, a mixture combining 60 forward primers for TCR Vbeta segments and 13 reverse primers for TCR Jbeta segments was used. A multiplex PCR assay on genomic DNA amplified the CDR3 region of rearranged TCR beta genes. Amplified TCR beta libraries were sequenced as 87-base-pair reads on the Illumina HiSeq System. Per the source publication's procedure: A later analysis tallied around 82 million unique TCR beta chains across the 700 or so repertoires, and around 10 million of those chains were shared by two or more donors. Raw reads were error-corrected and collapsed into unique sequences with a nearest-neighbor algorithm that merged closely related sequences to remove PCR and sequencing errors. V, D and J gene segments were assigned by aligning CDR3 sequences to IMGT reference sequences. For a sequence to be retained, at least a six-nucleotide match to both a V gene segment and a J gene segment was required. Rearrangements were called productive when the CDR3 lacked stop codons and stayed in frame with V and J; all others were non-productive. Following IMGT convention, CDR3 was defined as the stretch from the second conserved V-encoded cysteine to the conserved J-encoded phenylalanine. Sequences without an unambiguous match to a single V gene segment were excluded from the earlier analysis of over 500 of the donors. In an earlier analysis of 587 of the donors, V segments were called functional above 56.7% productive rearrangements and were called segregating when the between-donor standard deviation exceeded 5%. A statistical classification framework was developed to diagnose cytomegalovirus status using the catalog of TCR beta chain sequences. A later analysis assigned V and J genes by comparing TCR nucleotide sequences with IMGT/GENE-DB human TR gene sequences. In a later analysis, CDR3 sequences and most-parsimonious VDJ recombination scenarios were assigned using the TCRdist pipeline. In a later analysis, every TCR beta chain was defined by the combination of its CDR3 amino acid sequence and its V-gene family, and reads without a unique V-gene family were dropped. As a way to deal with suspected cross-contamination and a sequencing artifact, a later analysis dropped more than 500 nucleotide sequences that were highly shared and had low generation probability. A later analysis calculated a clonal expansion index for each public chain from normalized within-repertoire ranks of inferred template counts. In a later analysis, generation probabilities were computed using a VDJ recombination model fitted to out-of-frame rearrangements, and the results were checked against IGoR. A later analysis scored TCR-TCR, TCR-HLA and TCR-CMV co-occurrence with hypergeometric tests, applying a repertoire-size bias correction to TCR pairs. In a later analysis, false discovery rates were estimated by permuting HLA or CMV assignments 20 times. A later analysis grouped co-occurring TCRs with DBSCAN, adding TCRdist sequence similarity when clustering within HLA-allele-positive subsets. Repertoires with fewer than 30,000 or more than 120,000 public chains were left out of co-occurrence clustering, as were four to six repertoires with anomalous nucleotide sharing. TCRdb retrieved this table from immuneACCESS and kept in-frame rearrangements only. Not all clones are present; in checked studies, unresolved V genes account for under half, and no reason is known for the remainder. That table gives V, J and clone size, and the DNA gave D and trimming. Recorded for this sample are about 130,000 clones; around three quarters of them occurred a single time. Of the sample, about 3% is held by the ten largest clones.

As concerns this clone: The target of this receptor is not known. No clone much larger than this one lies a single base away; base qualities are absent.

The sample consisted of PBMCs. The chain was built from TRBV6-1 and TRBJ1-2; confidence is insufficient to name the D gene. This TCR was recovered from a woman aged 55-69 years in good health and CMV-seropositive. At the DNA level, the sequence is TGTGCCAGCAGTCCCGCCGGGGAGTCTGACTATGGCTACACCTTC. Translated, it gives CASSPAGESDYGYTF.